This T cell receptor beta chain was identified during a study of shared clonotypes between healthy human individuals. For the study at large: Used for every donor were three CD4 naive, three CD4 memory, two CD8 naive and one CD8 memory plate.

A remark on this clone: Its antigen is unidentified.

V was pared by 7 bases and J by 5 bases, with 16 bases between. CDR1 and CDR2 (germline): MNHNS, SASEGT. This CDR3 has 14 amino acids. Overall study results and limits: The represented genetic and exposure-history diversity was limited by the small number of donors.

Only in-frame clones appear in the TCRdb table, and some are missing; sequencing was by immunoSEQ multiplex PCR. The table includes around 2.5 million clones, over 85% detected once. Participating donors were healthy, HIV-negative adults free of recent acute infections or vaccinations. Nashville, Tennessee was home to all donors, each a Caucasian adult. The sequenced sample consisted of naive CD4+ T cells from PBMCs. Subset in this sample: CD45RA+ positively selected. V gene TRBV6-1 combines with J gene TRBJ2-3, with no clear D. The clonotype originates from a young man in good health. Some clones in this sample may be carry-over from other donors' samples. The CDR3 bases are TGTGCCAGCATTGAGACTCCGGTAAAAGATACGCAGTATTTT. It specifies CASIETPVKDTQYF.